This T cell receptor (beta chain) comes out of a study of post-analysis software for immune sequencing data (dated by TCRdb to about 2015). Broadly, across the study: Recorded disease courses included relapsing-remitting, secondary progressive and progressive-relapsing multiple sclerosis, with some patients lacking subtype annotation. The multiple sclerosis patient repertoires were compared with 10 to 12 previously published healthy control repertoires from donors aged about 6 to 26 years. A subset of samples was prepared in parallel using single-end sample barcoding, then pooled and co-amplified after Illumina adapter ligation.

The library was prepared using PCR. Instrument on record: Illumina HiSeq 2500. To reduce PCR and sequencing biases, unique molecular identifiers were incorporated into the TCR beta cDNA libraries. Per 1 to 10 million input T cells, 500,000 or so cDNA molecules were obtained, such that each molecule approximated one T cell. The patient libraries were prepared and sequenced using the same protocol as the earlier healthy control dataset. Within a given batch, samples were prepared together, multiplexed and sequenced on the same HiSeq lane. The authors processed their data as follows. Raw barcoded reads were processed with MIGEC, and single-read molecular identifier groups were discarded before consensus assembly and CDR3 extraction. VDJtools was used for post-analysis of the clonotype tables, with diversity normalized by down-sampling every dataset to the smallest sample size. To correct batch-related cross-sample contamination, repertoire overlap clustering matched CDR3 amino acid sequences but not nucleotide sequences. The public reads were quality trimmed at Q25 with fastp and then assembled into clones with MiXCR by TCRdb, keeping productive beta chains. Under each unique CDR3 protein, matching rows form one entry showing the most common genes and DNA. It is TCRdb's table, rather than the study itself, that gives the V and J calls and clone size. The sample table lists some 240,000 distinct CDR3 sequences, 36% of them with a count of one. Around 4.8% of the sample belongs to the ten largest clones.

V is pruned by 0 bases and J by 5 bases, leaving 6 bases of the junction without a gene match. The germline V gene encodes CDR1 SNHLY and CDR2 FYNNEI. The CDR3, cysteine through phenylalanine, is 16 amino acids long. Of all the DNA, just the CDR3 is kept, 48 bases in frame from base 1. Points the paper makes about the study in general: Multiple sclerosis patients had significantly lower normalized Chao1 diversity than controls, a result that suggests substantial peripheral T-cell clonal expansion. Patients showed significantly higher frequencies than controls for a handful of TRBV segments, among them TRBV5-6, TRBV5-1 and TRBV20-1. The multiple sclerosis patient group was slightly younger than the control group. Direct clustering with F measure revealed strong co-clustering of samples prepared in the same batch, which led to a batch-effect correction.

To demonstrate the VDJtools post-analysis software, TCR beta repertoires were profiled from the peripheral blood of 10 to 15 young patients with multiple sclerosis. The multiple sclerosis patients were children and adolescents ranging in age from roughly 6 to 16 years. Notes on this clonotype: Its antigen remains unidentified. No base qualities exist here, and no much larger clone lies one base off it.

The chain is encoded by TRBV2 joined to TRBJ2-3; 9 nucleotides in the junction match TRBD2. Sequenced sample: blood. The source is a girl aged 5-17 years with multiple sclerosis. The DNA sequence is as follows: TGTGCCAGCAGTGAAGCAGGCGGGGGGGCCGGAGATACGCAGTATTTT. Translation gives CASSEAGGGAGDTQYF.